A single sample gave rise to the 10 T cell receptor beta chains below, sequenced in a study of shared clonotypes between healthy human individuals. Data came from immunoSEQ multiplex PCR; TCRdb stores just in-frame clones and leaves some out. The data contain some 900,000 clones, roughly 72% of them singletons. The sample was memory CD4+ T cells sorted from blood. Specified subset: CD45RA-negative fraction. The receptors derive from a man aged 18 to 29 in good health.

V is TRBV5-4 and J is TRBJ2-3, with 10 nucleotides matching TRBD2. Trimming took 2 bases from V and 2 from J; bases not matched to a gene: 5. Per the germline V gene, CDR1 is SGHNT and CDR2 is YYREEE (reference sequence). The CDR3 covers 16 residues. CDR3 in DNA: TGTGCCAGCAGCTTCAGACTAGCGGGTTCCACAGATACGCAGTATTTT. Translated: CASSFRLAGSTDTQYF.

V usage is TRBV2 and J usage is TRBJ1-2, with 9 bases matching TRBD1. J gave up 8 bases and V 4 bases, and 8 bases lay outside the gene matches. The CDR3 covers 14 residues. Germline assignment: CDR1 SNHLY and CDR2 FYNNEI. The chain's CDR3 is CASSAQQGAGGYTF. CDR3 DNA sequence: TGTGCCAGCAGTGCCCAACAGGGGGCAGGGGGCTACACCTTC.

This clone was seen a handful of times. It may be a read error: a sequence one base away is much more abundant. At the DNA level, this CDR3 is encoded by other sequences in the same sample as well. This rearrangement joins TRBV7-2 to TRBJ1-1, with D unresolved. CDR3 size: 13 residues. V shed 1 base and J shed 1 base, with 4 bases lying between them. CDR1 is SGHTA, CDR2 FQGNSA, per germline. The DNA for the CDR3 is TGTGCCAGCAGCTTAGGGTCGAACACTGAAGCTTTCTTT. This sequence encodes CASSLGSNTEAFF. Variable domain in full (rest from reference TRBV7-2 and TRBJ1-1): GAGVSQSPSNKVTEKGKDVELRCDPISGHTALYWYRQSLGQGLEFLIYFQGNSAPDKSGLPSDRFSAERTGGSVSTLTIQRTQQEDSAVYLCASSLGSNTEAFFGQGTRLTVV.

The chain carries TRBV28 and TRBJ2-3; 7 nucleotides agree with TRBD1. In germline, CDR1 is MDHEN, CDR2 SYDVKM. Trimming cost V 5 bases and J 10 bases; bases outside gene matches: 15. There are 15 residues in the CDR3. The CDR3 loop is CASSLQPPGQYPQYF. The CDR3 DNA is TGTGCCAGCAGTCTACAACCCCCGGGACAGTATCCGCAGTATTTT.

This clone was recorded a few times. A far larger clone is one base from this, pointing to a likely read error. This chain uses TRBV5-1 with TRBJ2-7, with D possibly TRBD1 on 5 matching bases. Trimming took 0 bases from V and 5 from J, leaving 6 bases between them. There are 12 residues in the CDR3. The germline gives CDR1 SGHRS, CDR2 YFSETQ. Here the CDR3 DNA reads TGCGCCAGCAGCTTGGAAGGGGACGAGCAGTACTTC. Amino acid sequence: CASSLEGDEQYF.

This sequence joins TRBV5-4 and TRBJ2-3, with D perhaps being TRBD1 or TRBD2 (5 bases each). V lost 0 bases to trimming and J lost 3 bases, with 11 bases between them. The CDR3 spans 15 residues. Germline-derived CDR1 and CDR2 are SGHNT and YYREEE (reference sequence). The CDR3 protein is CASSLGGIVTDTQYF. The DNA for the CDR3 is TGTGCCAGCAGCTTGGGGGGGATAGTGACAGATACGCAGTATTTT.

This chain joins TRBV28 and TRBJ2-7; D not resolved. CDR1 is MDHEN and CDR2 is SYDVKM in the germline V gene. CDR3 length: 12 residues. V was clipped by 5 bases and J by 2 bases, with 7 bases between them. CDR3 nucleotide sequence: TGTGCCAGCAGTCGGGTAACCTACGAGCAGTACTTC. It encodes CASSRVTYEQYF.

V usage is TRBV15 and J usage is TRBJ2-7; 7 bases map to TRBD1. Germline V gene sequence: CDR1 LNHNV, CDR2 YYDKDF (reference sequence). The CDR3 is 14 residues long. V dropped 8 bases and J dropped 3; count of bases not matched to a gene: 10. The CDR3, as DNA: TGTGCCACCGGATCAAGGAGACAGGGCTACGAGCAGTACTTC. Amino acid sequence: CATGSRRQGYEQYF.

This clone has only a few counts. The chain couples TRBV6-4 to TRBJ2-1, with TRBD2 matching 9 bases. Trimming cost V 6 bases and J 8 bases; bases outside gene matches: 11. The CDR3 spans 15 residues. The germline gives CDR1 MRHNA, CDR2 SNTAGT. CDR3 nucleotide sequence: TGTGCCAGCAGCCGGGGACTAGCTAGGGGCGATGAGCAGTTCTTC. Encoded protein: CASSRGLARGDEQFF.

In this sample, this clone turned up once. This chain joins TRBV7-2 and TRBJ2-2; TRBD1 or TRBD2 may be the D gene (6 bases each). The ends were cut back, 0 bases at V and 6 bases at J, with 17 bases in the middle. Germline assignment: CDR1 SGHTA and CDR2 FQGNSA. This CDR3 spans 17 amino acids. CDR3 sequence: CASSLAGGLPGPGELFF. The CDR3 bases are TGTGCCAGCAGCTTAGCAGGGGGGCTCCCTGGTCCCGGGGAGCTGTTTTTT.